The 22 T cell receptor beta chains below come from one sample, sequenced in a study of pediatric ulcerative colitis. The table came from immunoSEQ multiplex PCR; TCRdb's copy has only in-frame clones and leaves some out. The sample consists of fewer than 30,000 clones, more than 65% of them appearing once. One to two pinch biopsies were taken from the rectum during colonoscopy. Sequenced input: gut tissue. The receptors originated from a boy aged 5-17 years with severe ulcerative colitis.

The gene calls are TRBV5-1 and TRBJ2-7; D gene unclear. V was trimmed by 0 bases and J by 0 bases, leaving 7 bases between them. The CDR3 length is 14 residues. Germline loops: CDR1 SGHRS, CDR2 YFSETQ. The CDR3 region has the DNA TGCGCCAGCAGCTTGGAAGCAAACTCCTACGAGCAGTACTTC. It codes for CASSLEANSYEQYF.

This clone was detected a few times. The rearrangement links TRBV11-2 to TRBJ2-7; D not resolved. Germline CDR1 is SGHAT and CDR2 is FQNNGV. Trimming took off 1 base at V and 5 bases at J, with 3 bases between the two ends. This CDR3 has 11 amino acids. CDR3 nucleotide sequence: TGTGCCAGCAGCTTAGTAGACGAGCAGTACTTC. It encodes CASSLVDEQYF.

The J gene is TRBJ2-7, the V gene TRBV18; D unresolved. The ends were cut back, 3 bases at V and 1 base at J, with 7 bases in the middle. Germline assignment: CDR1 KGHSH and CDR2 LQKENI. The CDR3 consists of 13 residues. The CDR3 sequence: CASSPMGSYEQYF. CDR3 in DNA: TGTGCCAGCTCACCGATGGGTTCCTACGAGCAGTACTTC.

The CDR3 bases are TGTGCCAGCAGCTTAGAGGGGACTAGCGGACCCTACAATGAGCAGTTCTTC. It codes for CASSLEGTSGPYNEQFF. The chain carries TRBV7-2 and TRBJ2-1; TRBD2 agrees at 11 bases. CDR1 SGHTA and CDR2 FQGNSA come from the germline V gene. The CDR3 has 17 residues. The junction had 4 bases not matched to a gene; V was cut back by 1 base and J by 2 bases.

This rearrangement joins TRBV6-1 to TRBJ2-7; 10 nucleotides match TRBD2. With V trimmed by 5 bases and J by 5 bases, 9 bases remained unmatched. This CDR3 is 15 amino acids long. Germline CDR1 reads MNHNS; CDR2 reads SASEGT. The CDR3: CASSSLAGVSNEQYF. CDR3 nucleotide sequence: TGTGCCAGCAGTTCTCTAGCGGGAGTCAGCAACGAGCAGTACTTC.

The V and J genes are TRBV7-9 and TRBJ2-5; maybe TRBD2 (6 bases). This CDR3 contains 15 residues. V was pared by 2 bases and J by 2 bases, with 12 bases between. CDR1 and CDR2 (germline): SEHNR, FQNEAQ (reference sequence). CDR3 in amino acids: CASSLRAAGQETQYF. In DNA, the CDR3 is TGTGCCAGCAGCTTAAGGGCCGCGGGACAAGAGACCCAGTACTTC.

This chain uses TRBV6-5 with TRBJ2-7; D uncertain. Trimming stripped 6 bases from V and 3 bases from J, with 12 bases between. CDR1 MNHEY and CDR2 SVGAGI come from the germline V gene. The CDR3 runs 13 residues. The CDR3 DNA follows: TGTGCCAGCAGACAGACGATAAACTACGAGCAGTACTTC. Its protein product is CASRQTINYEQYF.

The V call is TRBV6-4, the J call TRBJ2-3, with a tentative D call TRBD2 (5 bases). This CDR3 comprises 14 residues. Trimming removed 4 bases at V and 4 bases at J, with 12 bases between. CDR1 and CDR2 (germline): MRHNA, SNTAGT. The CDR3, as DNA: TGTGCCAGCAGTGCCGGACTCGGGGCAGATACGCAGTATTTT. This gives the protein CASSAGLGADTQYF.

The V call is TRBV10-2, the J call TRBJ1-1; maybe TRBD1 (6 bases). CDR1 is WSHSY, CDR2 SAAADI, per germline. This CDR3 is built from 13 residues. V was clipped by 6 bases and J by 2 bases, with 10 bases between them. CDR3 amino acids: CASSGQLNTEAFF. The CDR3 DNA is TGCGCCAGCAGCGGACAGTTAAACACTGAAGCTTTCTTT.

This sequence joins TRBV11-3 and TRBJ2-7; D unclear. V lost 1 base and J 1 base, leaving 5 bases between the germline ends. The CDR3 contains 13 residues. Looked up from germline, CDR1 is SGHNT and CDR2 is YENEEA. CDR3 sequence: CASSLASSYEQYF. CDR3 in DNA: TGTGCCAGCAGCTTAGCTTCGTCCTACGAGCAGTACTTC.

In nucleotides, the CDR3 is TGTGCCTTAACTGAGGGGGGCACGGACTATGGCTACACCTTC. Its protein product is CALTEGGTDYGYTF. The rearrangement joins TRBV30 to TRBJ1-2, with D tentatively TRBD1 (6 bases). The germline V gene encodes CDR1 GTSNPN and CDR2 SVGIG (reference sequence). The length of the CDR3 is 14 residues. With 7 bases removed from V and 3 bases from J, the gap between germline ends came to 18 bases.

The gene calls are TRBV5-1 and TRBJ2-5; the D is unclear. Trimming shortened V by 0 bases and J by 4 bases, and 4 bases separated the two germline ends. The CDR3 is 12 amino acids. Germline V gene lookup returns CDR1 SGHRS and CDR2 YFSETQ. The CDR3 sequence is CASSLVLETQYF. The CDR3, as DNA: TGCGCCAGCAGCTTGGTTTTAGAGACCCAGTACTTC.

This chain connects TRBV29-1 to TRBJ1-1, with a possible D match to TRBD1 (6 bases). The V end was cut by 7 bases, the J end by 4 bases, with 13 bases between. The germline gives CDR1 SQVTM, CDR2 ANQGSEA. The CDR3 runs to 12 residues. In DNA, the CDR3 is TGCAGCGACCGCCCGGGGGCCACTGAAGCTTTCTTT. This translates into CSDRPGATEAFF.

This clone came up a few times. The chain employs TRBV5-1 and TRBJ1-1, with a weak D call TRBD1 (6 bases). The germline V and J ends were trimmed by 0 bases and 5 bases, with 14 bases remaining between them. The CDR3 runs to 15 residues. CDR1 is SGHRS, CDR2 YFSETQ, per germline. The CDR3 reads CASSLDVGAGTEAFF. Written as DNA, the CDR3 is TGCGCCAGCAGCTTGGATGTGGGGGCGGGGACTGAAGCTTTCTTT.

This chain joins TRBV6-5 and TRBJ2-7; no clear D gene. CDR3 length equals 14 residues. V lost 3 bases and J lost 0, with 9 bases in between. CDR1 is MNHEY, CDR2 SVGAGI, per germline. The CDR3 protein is CASSYSRVSYEQYF. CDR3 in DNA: TGTGCCAGCAGTTATTCCCGGGTCTCCTACGAGCAGTACTTC.

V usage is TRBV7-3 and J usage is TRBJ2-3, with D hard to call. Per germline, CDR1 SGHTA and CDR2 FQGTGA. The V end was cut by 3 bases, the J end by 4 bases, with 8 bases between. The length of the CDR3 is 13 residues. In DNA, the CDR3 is TGTGCCAGCAGCTTTGGGGTCTCAGATACGCAGTATTTT. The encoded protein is CASSFGVSDTQYF.

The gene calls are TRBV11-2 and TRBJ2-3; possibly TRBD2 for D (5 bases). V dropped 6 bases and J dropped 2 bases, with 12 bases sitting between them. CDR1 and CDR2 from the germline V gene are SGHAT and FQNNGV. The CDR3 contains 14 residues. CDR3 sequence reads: CASRRRSPTDTQYF. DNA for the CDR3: TGTGCCAGCAGACGGAGGTCCCCCACAGATACGCAGTATTTT. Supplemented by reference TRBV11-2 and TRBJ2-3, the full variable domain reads EAGVAQSPRYKIIEKRQSVAFWCNPISGHATLYWYQQILGQGPKLLIQFQNNGVVDDSQLPKDRFSAERLKGVDSTLKIQPAKLEDSAVYLCASRRRSPTDTQYFGPGTRLTVL.

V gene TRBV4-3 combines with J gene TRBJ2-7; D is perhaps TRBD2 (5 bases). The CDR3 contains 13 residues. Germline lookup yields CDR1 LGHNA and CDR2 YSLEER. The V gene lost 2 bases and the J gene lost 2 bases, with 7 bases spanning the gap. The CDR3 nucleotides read TGCGCCAGCAGCCAAACTAGAGCCTACGAGCAGTACTTC. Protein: CASSQTRAYEQYF.

CDR3 nucleotide sequence: TGTGCCAGCAGCTTATTGACCGGCCCAGATACGCAGTATTTT. Protein product: CASSLLTGPDTQYF. The chain joins TRBV7-8 to TRBJ2-3; D not resolved. Trimming removed 2 bases from V and 4 bases from J, with 10 bases in between. Germline CDR1 SGHVS, CDR2 FQNEAQ. The CDR3 runs to 14 residues.

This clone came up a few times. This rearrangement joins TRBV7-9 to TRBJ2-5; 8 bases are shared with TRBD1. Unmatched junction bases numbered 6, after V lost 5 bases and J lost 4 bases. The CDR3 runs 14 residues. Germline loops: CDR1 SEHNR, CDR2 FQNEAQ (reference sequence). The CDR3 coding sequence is TGTGCCAGCAGCGGACAGGGAGCGCGAGAGACCCAGTACTTC. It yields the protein CASSGQGARETQYF.

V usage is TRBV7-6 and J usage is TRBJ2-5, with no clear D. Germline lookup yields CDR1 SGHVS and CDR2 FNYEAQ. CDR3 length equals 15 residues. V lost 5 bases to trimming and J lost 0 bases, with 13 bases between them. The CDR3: CASSRNTAHQETQYF. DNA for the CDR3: TGTGCCAGCAGCCGAAACACGGCTCACCAAGAGACCCAGTACTTC.

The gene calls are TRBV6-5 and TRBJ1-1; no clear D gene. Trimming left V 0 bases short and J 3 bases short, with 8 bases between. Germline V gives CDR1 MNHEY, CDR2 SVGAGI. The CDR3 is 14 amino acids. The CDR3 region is CASSYSNHDTEAFF. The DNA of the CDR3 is TGTGCCAGCAGTTACTCGAATCATGACACTGAAGCTTTCTTT.